Shown below are 7 T cell receptor beta chains from a single sample sequenced in a study of blood T cells in healthy people across ages. The second PCR ran roughly 6 to 11 cycles with a sample-barcoded 5' primer and J-beta primers. TCRdb analysed the 5' RACE reads with MiXCR anew, one entry per CDR3 protein. The data hold over 1,500,000 distinct CDR3 sequences, with roughly two fifths observed a single time. Sequenced: blood. These receptors were taken from a human donor in good health.

This clonotype appeared a few times. The chain joins TRBV7-9 to TRBJ1-2; 9 nucleotides match TRBD1. Trimming took 2 bases from V and 4 from J; bases not matched to a gene: 11. The CDR3 spans 17 residues. CDR1 SEHNR and CDR2 FQNEAQ come from the germline V gene (reference sequence). The CDR3 here is CASSLRGTGSGGYGYTF. The CDR3, as DNA: TGTGCCAGCAGCTTAAGGGGGACAGGGAGCGGCGGCTATGGCTACACCTTC.

This chain joins TRBV12-3 or TRBV12-4 and TRBJ1-5, with D maybe TRBD1 (5 bases). The ends were cut back, 2 bases at V and 3 bases at J, with 20 bases in the middle. CDR3 length equals 18 residues. In DNA, the CDR3 is TGTGCCAGCAGTTTAATGGGACGGGGGGTGTTTGACAATCAGCCCCAGCATTTT. It specifies CASSLMGRGVFDNQPQHF.

The chain links TRBV7-2 to TRBJ1-4; no firm D call. The CDR3 is 12 amino acids. With 3 bases removed from V and 3 bases from J, the gap between germline ends came to 2 bases. Germline assignment: CDR1 SGHTA and CDR2 FQGNSA. CDR3 protein: CASSLANEKLFF. CDR3 nucleotide sequence: TGTGCCAGCAGCTTGGCTAATGAAAAACTGTTTTTT.

This clonotype was seen a handful of times. The chain carries TRBV20-1 and TRBJ2-3; D may be TRBD2 (6 bases). The germline V and J ends were trimmed by 4 bases and 1 base, with 12 bases remaining between them. CDR3 length: 14 residues. Germline V gene lookup returns CDR1 DFQATT and CDR2 SNEGSKA (reference sequence). The CDR3 coding sequence is TGCAGTGCTATAATGGACTACCGCACAGATACGCAGTATTTT. Translated, it gives CSAIMDYRTDTQYF.

CDR3 sequence reads: CASRGPTGNIQYF. CDR3 DNA sequence: TGTGCCAGCAGGGGCCCTACAGGGAACATTCAGTACTTC. The rearrangement uses TRBV28 and TRBJ2-4; D perhaps matches TRBD1 (6 bases). The V gene's germline CDR1 is MDHEN and CDR2 SYDVKM. This CDR3 comprises 13 residues. V was pared by 6 bases and J by 7 bases, with 13 bases between.

The gene calls are TRBV3-1 and TRBJ2-3; a weak D match, TRBD1 (6 bases). This CDR3 comprises 18 residues. CDR1 and CDR2 (germline): LGHDT, YNNKEL (reference sequence). Trimming shortened V by 6 bases and J by 1 base, and 23 bases separated the two germline ends. The DNA of the CDR3 is TGTGCCAGCAGTGCGAGGGGGTTAAGCGCTCTCCGCACAGATACGCAGTATTTT. It encodes CASSARGLSALRTDTQYF.

This clonotype was seen a few times. This chain joins TRBV21-1 and TRBJ2-3; the table's TRBD2 call for D was not verified on the DNA. TRBV21-1 is assigned pseudogene status. The CDR3 is made up of 16 amino acids. CDR3 nucleotides: TGTGCCAGCAACAATCCCGGGACTACCTATACAGATACGCAGTATTTT. Its protein is CASNNPGTTYTDTQYF.